These 16 T cell receptor beta chains originate from one sample sequenced in a study of OX40 agonist ivuxolimab in advanced cancers. Generated by immunoSEQ multiplex PCR, the TCRdb table keeps only in-frame clones and is missing some. The sample lists 83,000 or so clones, 90% seen once, with roughly 0.69% in the top ten. The material sequenced was CD4+ or CD8+ T cells sorted from blood, taken in a trial of the OX40 agonist ivuxolimab. These receptors came from an adult with an advanced solid tumor such as melanoma, head and neck, liver or kidney cancer.

As concerns this clone: The sample contains more than one DNA sequence encoding this CDR3. This chain connects TRBV7-2 to TRBJ2-3; no firm D call. CDR1 and CDR2 from the germline V gene are SGHTA and FQGNSA. Trimming removed 3 bases from V and 4 bases from J, with 2 bases in between. This CDR3 has 11 amino acids. The CDR3 sequence is CASSLSDTQYF. CDR3 DNA: TGTGCCAGCAGCTTGTCAGATACGCAGTATTTT.

The V gene is TRBV5-1, the J gene TRBJ2-5, with 7 positions matching TRBD1. The CDR3 loop spans 16 amino acids. Germline V lookup: CDR1 SGHRS, CDR2 YFSETQ. V lost 3 bases to trimming and J lost 2 bases; unmatched junction nucleotides: 10. CDR3 DNA sequence: TGCGCCAGCAGCTGGGCAGGGGGAAACAGACAAGAGACCCAGTACTTC. Protein sequence: CASSWAGGNRQETQYF.

The chain carries TRBV5-1 and TRBJ2-7; no clear D. This CDR3 has 13 residues. Germline CDR1 SGHRS, CDR2 YFSETQ. Trimming pared 5 bases from V and 6 bases from J, leaving 15 bases between. The CDR3 nucleotides are TGCGCCAGCAGGGTCGAGCCCCACGGCGAGCAGTACTTC. Protein sequence: CASRVEPHGEQYF.

This chain links TRBV9 with TRBJ2-5, with TRBD2 matching over 9 bases. The trim removed 4 bases at V and 2 bases at J, leaving 3 bases unmatched. Germline loops: CDR1 SGDLS, CDR2 YYNGEE. The CDR3 runs to 14 residues. CDR3 sequence reads: CASSFGLAQETQYF. The CDR3 DNA reads as TGTGCCAGCAGCTTTGGACTAGCGCAAGAGACCCAGTACTTC.

V and J are TRBV4-3 and TRBJ2-7; 8 nucleotides line up with TRBD2. The V gene's germline CDR1 is LGHNA and CDR2 YSLEER. The CDR3 loop spans 17 amino acids. The V segment lost 1 base and the J segment 4 bases; nucleotides outside the gene matches: 12. The CDR3 loop reads CASSQGALGSGSYEQYF. The CDR3 DNA reads as TGCGCCAGCAGCCAAGGAGCCCTAGGGAGCGGGAGTTACGAGCAGTACTTC.

V gene TRBV20-1 combines with J gene TRBJ2-7; D not resolved. Trimming left V 7 bases short and J 5 bases short, with 12 bases between. CDR3 length equals 11 residues. Germline V gene sequence: CDR1 DFQATT, CDR2 SNEGSKA (reference sequence). CDR3 DNA sequence: TGCAGTGGAAGAGCCCCAGACGAGCAGTACTTC. It specifies CSGRAPDEQYF.

The V and J genes are TRBV5-6 and TRBJ1-1; D perhaps matches TRBD1 (5 bases). This CDR3 contains 13 residues. CDR1 is SGHDT, CDR2 YYEEEE, per germline. The V gene lost 4 bases and the J gene lost 3 bases, with 10 bases spanning the gap. The CDR3 sequence is CASSGRDYTEAFF. The CDR3 DNA reads TGTGCCAGCAGCGGAAGGGACTACACTGAAGCTTTCTTT.

This clone occurred once. The chain joins TRBV28 to TRBJ2-3; TRBD2 matches at 10 bases. The CDR3 length is 15 residues. Germline values: CDR1 MDHEN, CDR2 SYDVKM. Germline trimming cut 6 bases from V and 1 base from J; bases unmatched to any gene: 4. The DNA of the CDR3 is TGTGCCAGCAGCAGCGGGACTAGCGGCACAGATACGCAGTATTTT. Protein product: CASSSGTSGTDTQYF.

The rearrangement joins TRBV7-2 to TRBJ2-5, with 8 bases that match TRBD2. Unmatched junction bases numbered 9, after V lost 4 bases and J lost 5 bases. In germline, CDR1 is SGHTA, CDR2 FQGNSA. The CDR3 covers 15 residues. The CDR3 sequence is CASSSGTSRVETQYF. The CDR3 DNA follows: TGTGCCAGCAGCTCCGGGACTAGTCGTGTGGAGACCCAGTACTTC.

CDR3 nucleotide sequence: TGTGCCAGTGTTTCGGGGGCGAATCAGCCCCAGCATTTT. Translation: CASVSGANQPQHF. The chain links TRBV5-8 to TRBJ1-5; weak D call: TRBD1 (6 bases). The V end lost 8 bases, the J end lost 4 bases, and 13 bases lay between the germline ends. CDR3 length: 13 residues. Germline V lookup: CDR1 SGHTS, CDR2 YDEGEE.

V gene TRBV5-1 combines with J gene TRBJ2-3; TRBD2 is a possible D gene (6 bases). Germline V lookup: CDR1 SGHRS, CDR2 YFSETQ. Trimming shortened V by 6 bases and J by 0 bases, and 11 bases separated the two germline ends. CDR3 size: 14 residues. This CDR3 reads CASKASGSTDTQYF. As DNA, the CDR3 is TGCGCCAGCAAGGCCAGCGGGAGCACAGATACGCAGTATTTT.

This clone was recorded once. The J gene is TRBJ2-3, the V gene TRBV28, with D unresolved. This CDR3 is 12 amino acids long. Trimming stripped 1 base from V and 11 bases from J, with 10 bases between. Looked up from germline, CDR1 is MDHEN and CDR2 is SYDVKM. The CDR3 DNA reads as TGTGCCAGCAGTTTATACAAGCAGGTGCAGTATTTT. It codes for CASSLYKQVQYF.

The CDR3 region has the DNA TGCGCCAGCAGCCAAGCTCCCTCGTGGGGACAAGAGACCCAGTACTTC. Its translation is CASSQAPSWGQETQYF. The V gene is TRBV4-3, the J gene TRBJ2-5; D unresolved. The germline gives CDR1 LGHNA, CDR2 YSLEER. The CDR3 has 16 amino acids. V was shortened by 1 base and J by 2 bases, with 14 bases between the two germline ends.

The chain has TRBV4-1 and TRBJ2-7, with 12 bases fitting TRBD2. V was pared by 3 bases and J by 0 bases, with 6 bases of the junction left unmatched. CDR1 and CDR2 (germline): MGHRA, YSYEKL. This CDR3 has 17 amino acids. This CDR3 is CASSQAMTSGSSYEQYF. The CDR3 nucleotides read TGCGCCAGCAGCCAGGCTATGACTAGCGGGAGCTCCTACGAGCAGTACTTC.

This chain joins TRBV2 and TRBJ2-1, with unresolved D. The V gene's germline CDR1 is SNHLY and CDR2 FYNNEI. The CDR3 spans 16 residues. Trimming pared 4 bases from V and 3 bases from J, leaving 16 bases between. CDR3 loop: CASSGLKLPLYNEQFF. The CDR3 region has the DNA TGTGCCAGCAGTGGGTTGAAGCTTCCACTCTACAATGAGCAGTTCTTC.

This clone appeared a few times. The gene calls are TRBV5-5 and TRBJ2-5, with a possible D match to TRBD1 (6 bases). The CDR3 contains 15 residues. Germline V CDR1 and CDR2: SGHKS, YYEKEE (reference sequence). V lost 2 bases to trimming and J lost 3 bases, with 14 bases between them. The CDR3 nucleotides read TGTGCCAGCAGCTTCACCCCCGGACAGAAAGAGACCCAGTACTTC. The encoded protein is CASSFTPGQKETQYF. The full variable domain, its missing parts supplied by reference TRBV5-5 and TRBJ2-5, is DAGVTQSPTHLIKTRGQQVTLRCSPISGHKSVSWYQQVLGQGPQFIFQYYEKEERGRGNFPDRFSARQFPNYSSELNVNALLLGDSALYLCASSFTPGQKETQYFGPGTRLLVL.